This T cell receptor beta chain was identified during a study of blood T cell repertoires in COVID-19. Per the germline V gene, CDR1 is SEHNR and CDR2 is FQNEAQ (reference sequence). With V trimmed by 3 bases and J by 2 bases, 7 bases remained unmatched. The CDR3 covers 16 residues. Sequenced by immunoSEQ multiplex PCR; TCRdb stores in-frame clones only, minus some. Altogether approximately 250,000 clones are present, 70% to 90% being singletons, with the ten largest covering around 10%. This clonotype was sampled from a woman in her forties or fifties with acute COVID-19. V usage is TRBV7-9 and J usage is TRBJ1-2; 9 nucleotides align to TRBD1. The sequencing input was PBMCs or T cells enriched from blood (not recorded which). The CDR3 is CASSFPPGQGNYGYTF. DNA of the CDR3: TGTGCCAGCAGCTTCCCTCCAGGACAGGGGAACTATGGCTACACCTTC.